Reported below is one T cell receptor beta chain. The data stem from a study of shared clonotypes between healthy human individuals. Overall study context: Two women and a few men aged 18 to 49 served as donors.

TCRdb's table, derived via immunoSEQ multiplex PCR, lists solely in-frame clones and lacks some. This sample has some 530,000 clones, with 70% to 80% found just once. This receptor was taken from a middle-aged woman in good health. Some clones in this sample may be carry-over from other donors' samples. Sequenced: PBMCs.

The CDR3: CASSPPSNPGELFF. DNA for the CDR3: TGCGCCAGCAGCCCACCTAGCAATCCCGGGGAGCTGTTTTTT. The rearrangement uses TRBV5-1 and TRBJ2-2; weak D call: TRBD2 (5 bases). This CDR3 spans 14 amino acids. Trimming shortened V by 4 bases and J by 6 bases, and 13 bases separated the two germline ends. CDR1 and CDR2 from the germline V gene are SGHRS and YFSETQ.